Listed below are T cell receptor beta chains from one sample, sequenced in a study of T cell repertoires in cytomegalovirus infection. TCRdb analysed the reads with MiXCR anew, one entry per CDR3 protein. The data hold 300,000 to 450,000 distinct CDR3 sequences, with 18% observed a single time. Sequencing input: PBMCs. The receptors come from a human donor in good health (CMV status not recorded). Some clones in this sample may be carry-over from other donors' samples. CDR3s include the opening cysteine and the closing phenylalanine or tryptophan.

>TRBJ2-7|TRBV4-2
CASSLARDLSGVYEQYF
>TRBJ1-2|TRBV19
CASSTPWTGGDGYTF
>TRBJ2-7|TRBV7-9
CASSPKAGAPYEQYF
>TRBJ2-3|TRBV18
CASSLTQGYNTDTQYF
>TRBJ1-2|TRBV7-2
CASSPTTNYGYTF
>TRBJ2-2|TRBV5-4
CASSPGLRNTGELFF
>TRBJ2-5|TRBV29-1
CSVDSPQETQYF
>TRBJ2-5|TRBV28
CASSRTPQETQYF
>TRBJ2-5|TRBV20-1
CSARHGTSRPSGTQYF
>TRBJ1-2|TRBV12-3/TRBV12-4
CASLGTGHFYGYTF
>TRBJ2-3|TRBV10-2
CASSDSAPDTQYF
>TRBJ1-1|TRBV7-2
CASSPSGAGGMDAFF
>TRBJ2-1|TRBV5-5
CASSLELARVEQFF
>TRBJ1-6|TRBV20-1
CTTGATNSPLHF
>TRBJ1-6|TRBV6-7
CASSKRQGGSRALHF
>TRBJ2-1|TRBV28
CASSDTGGFSYNEQFF
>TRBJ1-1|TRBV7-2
CASSSLGGRAFF
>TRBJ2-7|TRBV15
CATSRGWTFSYEQYF
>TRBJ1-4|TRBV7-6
CASSSPDGDEKLFF
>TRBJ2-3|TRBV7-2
CASSVQDTQYF
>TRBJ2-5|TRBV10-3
CATMKLGGETQYF
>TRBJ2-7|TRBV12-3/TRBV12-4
CASSLLRVGPSYEQYF
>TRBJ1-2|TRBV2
CASRGGGIGYTF
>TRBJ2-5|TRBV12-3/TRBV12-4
CASSPTGNPETQYF
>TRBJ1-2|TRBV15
CATSEGQGYGYTF
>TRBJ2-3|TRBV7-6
CASSPSQSTDTQYF
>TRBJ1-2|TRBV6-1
CASAASTGSYGYTF
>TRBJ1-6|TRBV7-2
CASSLTHRINSPLHF